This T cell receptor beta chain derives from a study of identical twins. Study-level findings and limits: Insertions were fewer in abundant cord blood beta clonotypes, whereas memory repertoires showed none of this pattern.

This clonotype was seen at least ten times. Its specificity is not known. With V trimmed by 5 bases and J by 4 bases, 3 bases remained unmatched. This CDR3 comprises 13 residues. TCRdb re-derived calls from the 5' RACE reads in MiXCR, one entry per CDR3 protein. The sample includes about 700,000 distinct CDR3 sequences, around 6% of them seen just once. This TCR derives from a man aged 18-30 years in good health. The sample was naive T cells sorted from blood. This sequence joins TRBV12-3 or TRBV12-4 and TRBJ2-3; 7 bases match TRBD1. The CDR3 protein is CASSPQGPDTQYF. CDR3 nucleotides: TGTGCCAGCAGTCCACAGGGGCCAGATACGCAGTATTTT.